This T cell receptor (beta chain) was found in a study of T cell responses to AZD1222 COVID-19 vaccine. On this clone itself: Its antigen is not known.

Findings and limits, study-wide: All repertoire sampling was performed exclusively after the peak T cell response. A mostly white British donor set with more females was recruited, and clonal diversity was possibly underestimated. Within unmutated variant regions lay the reported targets of nearly half of spike-specific TCRs.

The CDR3 consists of 13 residues. The V segment lost 3 bases and the J segment 9 bases; nucleotides outside the gene matches: 6. Germline values: CDR1 LNHDA, CDR2 SQIVND (reference sequence). The protocol was immunoSEQ multiplex PCR, while the TCRdb copy is restricted to in-frame clones and leaves out a portion. The table shows 70,000 to 90,000 clones, with roughly 84% occurring only once. The analysis combined second doses at about 4 or about 12 weeks. The material sequenced was peripheral blood, taken 28 days after the second AZD1222 dose. The chain recombines TRBV19 with TRBJ1-1; 8 bases are a match to TRBD1. This TCR was recovered from an adult who received the AZD1222 COVID-19 vaccine. The CDR3 region has the DNA TGTGCCAGTAGTATCAGGGGGCCTCGCCAAGCTTTCTTT. This gives the protein CASSIRGPRQAFF. Supplemented by reference TRBV19 and TRBJ1-1, the full variable domain reads DGGITQSPKYLFRKEGQNVTLSCEQNLNHDAMYWYRQDPGQGLRLIYYSQIVNDFQKGDIAEGYSVSREKKESFPLTVTSAQKNPTAFYLCASSIRGPRQAFFGQGTRLTVV.